The source of this T cell receptor (beta chain) is a study of blood T cell repertoires in COVID-19. About the study: The United States, Italy and Spain were the sources of the acute and convalescent COVID-19 samples. The analysed material was cDNA or gDNA that came from T cells, B-cell-depleted T cells, or PBMCs.

Original data processing: Using reference gene primer amplification, nucleated cell counts were estimated. Repertoires were generated with immunoSEQ multiplex PCR, while TCRdb's copy carries only in-frame clones and drops some. The V and J calls and clone size come from that table; D and trimming were worked out from the DNA. The sample lists around 63,000 clones, around three quarters seen once, with roughly 32% in the top ten. This clone was counted only a few times. V was clipped by 6 bases and J by 2 bases; unmatched bases: 6. CDR1 and CDR2 (germline): SNHLY, FYNNEI. There are 15 residues in the CDR3.

The source is a human donor in a cohort sampled during active COVID-19. The genes are TRBV2 and TRBJ1-5, with 8 nucleotides matching TRBD1. Sequenced material: peripheral blood. The CDR3 loop is CASRSTGAGNQPQHF. CDR3 in DNA: TGTGCCAGCAGGTCGACAGGGGCCGGCAATCAGCCCCAGCATTTT.